Detailed here is one T cell receptor (beta chain). Adults between roughly 18 and 89 years of age took part from more than 20 US areas. For recovered donors of Cohort 3, there were two negative PCRs, clearance, or symptom resolution. These data belong to a study of blood T cell repertoires in COVID-19. As for the study in general: From the United States, Italy and Spain came samples of acute and convalescent COVID-19. From T cells, B-cell-depleted T cells, or PBMCs came the material, which was cDNA or gDNA.

Here immunoSEQ multiplex PCR was the method, and the copy in TCRdb shows in-frame clones only, minus some. The table has 250,000 to 400,000 clones, 87% seen once; the top ten hold over 4%. Germline V gives CDR1 PRHDT, CDR2 FYEKMQ (reference sequence). With 0 bases removed from V and 8 bases from J, the gap between germline ends came to 10 bases. The CDR3 runs 14 residues. This TCR derives from a woman aged 30 to 39 who had recovered from COVID-19. This chain connects TRBV13 to TRBJ1-4; maybe TRBD1 (5 bases). Input material: PBMCs or T cells enriched from blood (not recorded which). CDR3 nucleotide sequence: TGTGCCAGCAGCTTAGGACAGGAGATAGAAAAACTGTTTTTT. It codes for CASSLGQEIEKLFF.